A selection of T cell receptor beta chains follows, all from one sample in a study of blood T cell repertoires in COVID-19. Libraries were prepared by immunoSEQ multiplex PCR; TCRdb keeps only in-frame clonotypes and omits some of them. The table lists under 70,000 clones, approximately 88% of them singletons. The sample consisted of peripheral blood. The receptor set was obtained from a woman between 65 and 79 years old with acute or convalescent COVID-19. Both conserved end residues are part of each CDR3. Each record gives: D gene, clone size, V gene, J gene, CDR3 protein, CDR3 DNA. The D gene is left open where the match is weak. Expanded clones are given a class, and other clones once, few, many or no size at all.

NA	NA	TRBV6-4	TRBJ1-6	CASSNTGRNSPLHF	TGTGCCAGCAGTAACACAGGGCGAAATTCACCCCTCCACTTT
TRBD1	NA	TRBV28	TRBJ1-4	CASTKPGQGLQKLFF	TGTGCCAGCACAAAACCGGGACAGGGCCTTCAAAAACTGTTTTTT
TRBD2	once	TRBV2	TRBJ2-3	CASSPTSGAGDTQYF	TGTGCCAGCAGTCCTACTAGCGGCGCCGGTGATACGCAGTATTTT
TRBD1	NA	TRBV28	TRBJ1-5	CASSLIDRGNQPQHF	TGTGCCAGCAGTCTAATCGACAGGGGAAATCAGCCCCAGCATTTT
TRBD2	NA	TRBV5-6	TRBJ2-1	CASSLLGTSGSGNEQFF	TGTGCCAGCAGCTTACTCGGGACTAGCGGGAGCGGCAATGAGCAGTTCTTC
NA	once	TRBV7-2	TRBJ2-7	CASSLVAEQYF	TGTGCCAGCAGCTTAGTGGCCGAGCAGTACTTC
NA	NA	TRBV19	TRBJ1-5	CASSLLTLGPQHF	TGTGCCAGTAGTCTGCTCACCCTAGGTCCCCAGCATTTT
TRBD1	NA	TRBV28	TRBJ1-2	CASSWGSEGAGGYTF	TGTGCCAGCAGTTGGGGAAGTGAGGGGGCAGGGGGCTACACCTTC
TRBD2	NA	TRBV9	TRBJ2-1	CASSPTSGVSSYNEQFF	TGTGCCAGCAGCCCTACTAGCGGGGTTAGCTCCTACAATGAGCAGTTCTTC
TRBD1	NA	TRBV28	TRBJ1-5	CASSTGQGTNQPQHF	TGTGCCAGCAGTACCGGACAGGGCACAAATCAGCCCCAGCATTTT
NA	NA	TRBV2	TRBJ1-3	CASSAGRRTGNTIYF	TGTGCCAGCAGTGCCGGCCGGAGGACCGGAAACACCATATATTTT
NA	once	TRBV10-3	TRBJ2-7	CAIRVSTGSYEQYF	TGTGCCATCAGGGTGTCTACGGGATCCTACGAGCAGTACTTC
NA	once	TRBV28	TRBJ1-1	CASSYNGGEAFF	TGTGCCAGCAGTTATAACGGCGGTGAAGCTTTCTTT
NA	NA	TRBV28	TRBJ2-1	CASSSTQGSPSYNEQFF	TGTGCCAGCAGTTCGACACAGGGATCGCCCTCCTACAATGAGCAGTTCTTC
NA	NA	TRBV7-2	TRBJ2-7	CASSLMVTQTYEQYF	TGTGCCAGCAGCTTAATGGTGACACAAACCTACGAGCAGTACTTC
NA	few	TRBV28	TRBJ2-7	CASSPPPGSVHEQYF	TGTGCCAGCAGTCCCCCGCCAGGGTCGGTCCACGAGCAGTACTTC
NA	NA	TRBV5-1	TRBJ2-1	CASSLQDPSYNEQFF	TGCGCCAGCAGCCTACAGGATCCATCCTACAATGAGCAGTTCTTC
NA	once	TRBV24-1	TRBJ2-1	CATSERDSSYNEQFF	TGTGCCACCAGTGAGCGGGATAGCTCCTACAATGAGCAGTTCTTC
TRBD1	NA	TRBV27	TRBJ1-5	CASSLSGTAGQPQHF	TGTGCCAGCAGTTTATCGGGGACAGCGGGTCAGCCCCAGCATTTT
NA	once	TRBV28	TRBJ1-2	CASRETGGLKGYTF	TGTGCCAGCAGGGAGACAGGCGGATTGAAAGGCTACACCTTC
TRBD1	NA	TRBV20-1	TRBJ1-3	CSASPFGTGRSGNTIYF	TGCAGTGCTAGTCCCTTCGGGACAGGGCGTTCCGGAAACACCATATATTTT
NA	once	TRBV6-4	TRBJ1-1	CASSEQGGNTEAFF	TGTGCCAGCAGTGAGCAGGGCGGGAACACTGAAGCTTTCTTT
NA	few	TRBV5-1	TRBJ1-2	CASKFPPPGVELANYGYTF	TGCGCCAGCAAGTTCCCCCCCCCAGGGGTCGAGTTAGCTAACTATGGCTACACCTTC
NA	NA	TRBV28	TRBJ2-3	CASSSPGRDTQYF	TGTGCCAGCAGTTCCCCCGGGAGAGATACGCAGTATTTT
NA	once	TRBV11-2	TRBJ1-2	CASSPTLHSNYGYTF	TGTGCCAGCAGCCCCACCTTGCACTCTAACTATGGCTACACCTTC
NA	NA	TRBV29-1	TRBJ1-1	CSVWTDEAFF	TGCAGCGTCTGGACAGATGAAGCTTTCTTT
TRBD2	NA	TRBV5-1	TRBJ2-3	CASSLKRGPGTDTQYF	TGCGCCAGCAGCCTTAAGCGGGGCCCAGGCACAGATACGCAGTATTTT
NA	few	TRBV6-2/TRBV6-3	TRBJ2-7	CASSYSPGSSYEQYF	TGTGCCAGCAGTTACTCTCCAGGAAGCTCCTACGAGCAGTACTTC
TRBD2	NA	TRBV7-9	TRBJ2-1	CASSPGGLAGVPNEQFF	TGTGCCAGCAGCCCCGGGGGACTAGCGGGAGTCCCCAATGAGCAGTTCTTC
TRBD2	NA	TRBV6-5	TRBJ2-3	CASSYRASGSTDTQYF	TGTGCCAGCAGTTACCGGGCTAGCGGAAGCACAGATACGCAGTATTTT
TRBD1	NA	TRBV4-1	TRBJ2-4	CASSLFNSGGVNIQYF	TGCGCCAGCAGCCTTTTTAATTCAGGGGGCGTCAACATTCAGTACTTC
NA	NA	TRBV7-2	TRBJ2-2	CASSLVGEKGGELFF	TGTGCCAGCAGCTTAGTCGGGGAAAAGGGCGGGGAGCTGTTTTTT
TRBD1	NA	TRBV29-1	TRBJ2-3	CSALGTADSDTQYF	TGCAGCGCCCTTGGGACAGCGGATTCAGATACGCAGTATTTT
NA	NA	TRBV30	TRBJ1-2	CAWSASDTSYGYTF	TGTGCCTGGAGTGCCTCCGACACTAGCTATGGCTACACCTTC
TRBD1	NA	TRBV5-6	TRBJ1-1	CASSRRDRENTEAFF	TGTGCCAGCAGTCGTAGGGACAGAGAAAACACTGAAGCTTTCTTT
TRBD1	NA	TRBV2	TRBJ1-6	CASSVGQGVAPLHF	TGTGCCAGCAGCGTAGGACAGGGGGTTGCACCCCTCCACTTT
NA	NA	TRBV28	TRBJ1-2	CASSSRGLYGYTF	TGTGCCAGCAGTTCCCGGGGACTCTATGGCTACACCTTC
NA	NA	TRBV18	TRBJ1-1	CASSPAGTEAFF	TGTGCCAGCTCACCTGCCGGTACTGAAGCTTTCTTT
TRBD1	NA	TRBV19	TRBJ2-7	CASKGDSSPYF	TGTGCCAGTAAGGGGGACAGTAGTCCGTACTTC
TRBD1	NA	TRBV18	TRBJ1-4	CASSPPGRTGWGEKLFF	TGTGCCAGCTCACCACCAGGAAGGACAGGTTGGGGTGAAAAACTGTTTTTT
NA	NA	TRBV18	TRBJ1-2	CASSPNPEGGGGYTF	TGTGCCAGCTCACCGAATCCTGAGGGCGGTGGGGGCTACACCTTC
NA	NA	TRBV27	TRBJ2-2	CASSPYTGELFF	TGTGCCAGCAGTCCATACACCGGGGAGCTGTTTTTT
TRBD2	NA	TRBV28	TRBJ2-2	CASSLAGRTGELFF	TGTGCCAGCAGTTTAGCCGGGAGGACCGGGGAGCTGTTTTTT
TRBD2	NA	TRBV7-2	TRBJ2-7	CASSPGTSHYEQYF	TGTGCCAGCAGCCCCGGGACTAGCCACTACGAGCAGTACTTC
NA	NA	TRBV18	TRBJ2-7	CASSRVGEGDEQYF	TGTGCCAGCTCACGGGTCGGGGAGGGGGACGAGCAGTACTTC
TRBD1	once	TRBV2	TRBJ1-5	CASWGQGSQPQHF	TGTGCCAGCTGGGGACAGGGGTCGCAGCCCCAGCATTTT
NA	NA	TRBV5-1	TRBJ2-5	CASSLGSGGALQETQYF	TGCGCCAGCAGCTTGGGTTCGGGGGGCGCCCTCCAAGAGACCCAGTACTTC
NA	NA	TRBV18	TRBJ1-1	CASSPQRGNTEAFF	TGTGCCAGCTCACCTCAAAGGGGGAACACTGAAGCTTTCTTT
NA	NA	TRBV5-6	TRBJ1-1	CASSLSVETEAFF	TGTGCCAGCAGCTTGTCCGTGGAGACTGAAGCTTTCTTT
NA	NA	TRBV28	TRBJ1-4	CASIGGGHNEKLFF	TGTGCCAGCATTGGGGGCGGTCACAATGAAAAACTGTTTTTT
NA	NA	TRBV5-1	TRBJ2-1	CASSLEGANLANEQFF	TGCGCCAGCAGCCTTGAAGGGGCTAACCTCGCGAATGAGCAGTTCTTC
TRBD1	NA	TRBV30	TRBJ1-5	CAWEAGGGQPQHF	TGTGCCTGGGAAGCAGGGGGCGGTCAGCCCCAGCATTTT
NA	NA	TRBV7-2	TRBJ2-7	CASSQGGAGWGEQYF	TGTGCCAGCAGCCAGGGGGGAGCAGGGTGGGGCGAGCAGTACTTC